The clone carrying this TCR beta chain turned up a few times. This sample is drawn from a study of T cells in Graves' hyperthyroidism and ophthalmopathy. Newly diagnosed hyperthyroidism, duration under 2 months, in patients aged 18 to 65. It was 8 to 10 ml of fresh peripheral blood that supplied the PBMCs. V shed 5 bases and J 0 bases; nucleotides not matched to a gene: 8. This CDR3 is built from 17 residues. Per germline, CDR1 KGHSY and CDR2 FQNENV. Researchers amplified the TCR beta CDR3 regions from RNA transcripts. HTBI primers were the set used in a first-round RT-PCR of the TCR CDR3. TCRdb reanalysed the multiplex PCR reads using MiXCR and keeps one entry per CDR3 protein. The table shows under 650,000 distinct CDR3 sequences, with 15% to 20% occurring only once.

The V gene is TRBV16, the J gene TRBJ1-1; 11 bases map to TRBD1. The specimen sequenced was blood. The clonotype was recovered from a woman in her twenties or thirties with Graves' hyperthyroidism. CDR3 protein: CASSEGTGGIMNTEAFF. The CDR3 bases are TGTGCCAGCAGCGAAGGGACAGGGGGAATTATGAACACTGAAGCTTTCTTT.